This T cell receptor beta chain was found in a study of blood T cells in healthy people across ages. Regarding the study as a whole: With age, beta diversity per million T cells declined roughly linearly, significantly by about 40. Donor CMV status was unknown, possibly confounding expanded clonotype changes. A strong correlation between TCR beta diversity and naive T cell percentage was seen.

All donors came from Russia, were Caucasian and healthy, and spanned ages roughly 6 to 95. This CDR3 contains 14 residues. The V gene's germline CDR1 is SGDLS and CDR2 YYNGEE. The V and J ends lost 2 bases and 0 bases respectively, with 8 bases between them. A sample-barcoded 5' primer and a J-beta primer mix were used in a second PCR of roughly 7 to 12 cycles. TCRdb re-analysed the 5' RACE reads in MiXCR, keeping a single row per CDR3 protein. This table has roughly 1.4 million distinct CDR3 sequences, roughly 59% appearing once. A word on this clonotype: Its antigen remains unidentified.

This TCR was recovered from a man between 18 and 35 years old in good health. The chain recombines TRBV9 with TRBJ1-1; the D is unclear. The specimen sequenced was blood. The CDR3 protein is CASSVGLMNTEAFF. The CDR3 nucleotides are TGTGCCAGCAGCGTGGGCCTGATGAACACTGAAGCTTTCTTT.